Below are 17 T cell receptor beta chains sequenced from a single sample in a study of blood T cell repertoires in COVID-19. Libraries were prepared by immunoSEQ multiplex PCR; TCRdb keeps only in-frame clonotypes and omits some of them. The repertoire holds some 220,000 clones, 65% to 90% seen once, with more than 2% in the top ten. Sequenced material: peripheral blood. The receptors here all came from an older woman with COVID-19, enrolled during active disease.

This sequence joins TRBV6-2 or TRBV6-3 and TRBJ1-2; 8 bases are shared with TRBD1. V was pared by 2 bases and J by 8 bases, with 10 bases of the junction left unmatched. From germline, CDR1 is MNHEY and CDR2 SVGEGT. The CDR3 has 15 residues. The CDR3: CASSYAGQGISGYTF. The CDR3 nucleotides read TGTGCCAGCAGTTACGCCGGACAGGGAATATCGGGCTACACCTTC.

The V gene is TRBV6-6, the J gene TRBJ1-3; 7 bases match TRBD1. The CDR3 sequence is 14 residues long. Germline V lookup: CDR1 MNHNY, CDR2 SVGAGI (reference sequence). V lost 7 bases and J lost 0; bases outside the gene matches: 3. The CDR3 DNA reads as TGTGCCAGCAAGGACAGGCCCTCTGGAAACACCATATATTTT. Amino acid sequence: CASKDRPSGNTIYF.

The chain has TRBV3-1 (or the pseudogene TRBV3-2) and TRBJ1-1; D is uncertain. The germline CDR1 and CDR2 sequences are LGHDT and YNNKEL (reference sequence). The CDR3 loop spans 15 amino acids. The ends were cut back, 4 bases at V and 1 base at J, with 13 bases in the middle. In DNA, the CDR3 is TGTGCCAGCAGCCCCCGGGTGCGAGGGAACACTGAAGCTTTCTTT. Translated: CASSPRVRGNTEAFF.

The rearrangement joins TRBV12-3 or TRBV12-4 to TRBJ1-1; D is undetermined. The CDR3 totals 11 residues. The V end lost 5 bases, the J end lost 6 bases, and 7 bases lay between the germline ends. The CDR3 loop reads CASSDVAEAFF. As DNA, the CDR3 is TGTGCCAGCAGTGATGTAGCTGAAGCTTTCTTT.

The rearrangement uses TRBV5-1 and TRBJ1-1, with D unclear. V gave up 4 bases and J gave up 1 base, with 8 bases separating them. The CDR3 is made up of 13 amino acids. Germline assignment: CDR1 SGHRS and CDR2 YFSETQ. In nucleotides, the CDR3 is TGCGCCAGCAGCGTCAGGCCGAACACTGAAGCTTTCTTT. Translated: CASSVRPNTEAFF.

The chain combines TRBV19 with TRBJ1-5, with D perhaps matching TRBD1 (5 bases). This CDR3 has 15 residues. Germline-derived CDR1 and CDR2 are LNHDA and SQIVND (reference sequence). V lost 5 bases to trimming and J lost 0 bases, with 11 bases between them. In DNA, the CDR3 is TGTGCCAGTAGTGAGACAGACTTTAGCAATCAGCCCCAGCATTTT. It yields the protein CASSETDFSNQPQHF.

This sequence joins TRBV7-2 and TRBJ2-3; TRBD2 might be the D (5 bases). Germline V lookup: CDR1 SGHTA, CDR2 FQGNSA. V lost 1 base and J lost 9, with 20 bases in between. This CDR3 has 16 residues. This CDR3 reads CASSLDVLTTLVTQYF. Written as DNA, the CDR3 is TGTGCCAGCAGCTTAGATGTTTTGACTACACTAGTCACGCAGTATTTT.

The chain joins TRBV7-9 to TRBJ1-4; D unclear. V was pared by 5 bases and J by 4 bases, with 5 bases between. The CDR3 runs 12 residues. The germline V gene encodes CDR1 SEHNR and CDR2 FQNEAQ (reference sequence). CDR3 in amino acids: CASSRDNEKLFF. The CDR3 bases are TGTGCCAGCAGCCGCGATAATGAAAAACTGTTTTTT.

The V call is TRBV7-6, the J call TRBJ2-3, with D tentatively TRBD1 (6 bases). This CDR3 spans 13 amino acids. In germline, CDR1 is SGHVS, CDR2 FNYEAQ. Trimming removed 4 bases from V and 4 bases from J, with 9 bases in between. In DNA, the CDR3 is TGTGCCAGCAGCTCCTACAGGGCAGATACGCAGTATTTT. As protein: CASSSYRADTQYF.

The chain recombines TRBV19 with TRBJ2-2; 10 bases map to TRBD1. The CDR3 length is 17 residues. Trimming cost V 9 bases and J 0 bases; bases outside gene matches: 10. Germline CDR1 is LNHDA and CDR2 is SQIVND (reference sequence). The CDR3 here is CASRNKGQGANTGELFF. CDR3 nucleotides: TGTGCCAGCAGGAATAAAGGACAGGGGGCGAACACCGGGGAGCTGTTTTTT.

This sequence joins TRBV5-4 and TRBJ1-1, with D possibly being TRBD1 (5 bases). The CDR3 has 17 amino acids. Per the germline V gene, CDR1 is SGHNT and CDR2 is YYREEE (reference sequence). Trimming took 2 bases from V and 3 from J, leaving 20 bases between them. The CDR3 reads CASSFSTGAGSHTEAFF. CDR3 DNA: TGTGCCAGCAGCTTCTCAACCGGGGCGGGAAGTCACACTGAAGCTTTCTTT.

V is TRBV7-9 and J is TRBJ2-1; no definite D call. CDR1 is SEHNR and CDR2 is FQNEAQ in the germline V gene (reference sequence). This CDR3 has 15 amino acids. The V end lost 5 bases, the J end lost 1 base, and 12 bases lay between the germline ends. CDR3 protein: CASSARGTSYNEQFF. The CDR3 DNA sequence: TGTGCCAGCAGCGCCAGAGGAACTTCCTACAATGAGCAGTTCTTC. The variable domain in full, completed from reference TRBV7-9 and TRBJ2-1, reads DTGVSQNPRHKITKRGQNVTFRCDPISEHNRLYWYRQTLGQGPEFLTYFQNEAQLEKSRLLSDRFSAERPKGSFSTLEIQRTEQGDSAMYLCASSARGTSYNEQFFGPGTRLTVL.

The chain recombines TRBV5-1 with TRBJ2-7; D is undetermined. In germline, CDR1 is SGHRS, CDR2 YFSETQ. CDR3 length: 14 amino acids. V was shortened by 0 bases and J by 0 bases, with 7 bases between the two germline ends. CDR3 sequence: CASSLDGSSYEQYF. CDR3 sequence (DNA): TGCGCCAGCAGCTTGGACGGTAGCTCCTACGAGCAGTACTTC.

The CDR3 coding sequence is TGCGCCAGCAGCCTACCGGGACAGGCCTATGGCTACACCTTC. Residues: CASSLPGQAYGYTF. The chain combines TRBV5-1 with TRBJ1-2; 8 bases are shared with TRBD1. The CDR3 spans 14 residues. V lost 4 bases and J lost 4; bases outside the gene matches: 6. From germline, CDR1 is SGHRS and CDR2 YFSETQ.

In nucleotides, the CDR3 is TGTGCCAGCACACCTACAACAGGTACGCTAGATGAGCAGTACTTC. Its protein product is CASTPTTGTLDEQYF. This chain links TRBV25-1 with TRBJ2-7, with D possibly matching TRBD1 (5 bases). The CDR3 is 15 residues long. Trimming removed 7 bases from V and 7 bases from J, with 23 bases in between. Germline-derived CDR1 and CDR2 are MGHDK and SYGVNS.

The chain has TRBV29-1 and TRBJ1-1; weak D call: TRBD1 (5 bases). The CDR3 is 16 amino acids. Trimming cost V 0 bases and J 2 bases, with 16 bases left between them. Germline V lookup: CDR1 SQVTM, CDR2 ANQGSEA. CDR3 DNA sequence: TGCAGCGTTGAAGAGGTACTTTTCAGGGTTAACACTGAAGCTTTCTTT. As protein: CSVEEVLFRVNTEAFF. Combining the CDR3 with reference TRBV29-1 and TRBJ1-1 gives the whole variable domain SAVISQKPSRDICQRGTSLTIQCQVDSQVTMMFWYRQQPGQSLTLIATANQGSEATYESGFVIDKFPISRPNLTFSTLTVSNMSPEDSSIYLCSVEEVLFRVNTEAFFGQGTRLTVV.

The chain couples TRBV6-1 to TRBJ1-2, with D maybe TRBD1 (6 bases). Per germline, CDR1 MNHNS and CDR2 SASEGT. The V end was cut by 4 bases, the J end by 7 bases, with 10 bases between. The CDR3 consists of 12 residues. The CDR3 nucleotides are TGTGCCAGCAGTGCGACAGGTTCTGGCTACACCTTC. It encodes CASSATGSGYTF.